The clone carrying this T cell receptor (beta chain) was detected a few times. Its antigen is unknown. Prepared libraries of TCR beta cDNA carried unique molecular identifiers. Each batch of about 0.9 to 10 million T cells produced approximately 470,000 cDNA molecules. Using its own MiXCR run on the PCR reads, TCRdb lists one record per CDR3 protein. The sample lists hundreds of thousands of distinct CDR3 sequences, just under 30% occurring once. Germline V gene lookup returns CDR1 SGDLS and CDR2 YYNGEE. The V end lost 0 bases, the J end lost 2 bases, and 17 bases lay between the germline ends. The CDR3 consists of 17 residues. This sample was included in a study of post-analysis software for immune sequencing data. Study summary: Multiple sclerosis in the patients followed relapsing-remitting, secondary progressive and progressive-relapsing courses. The study's findings and limits: Clustering by F measure revealed strong co-clustering among samples prepared together in one batch. TRBV5-6, TRBV5-1 and TRBV20-1 belonged to a set of a handful of TRBV segments that were more frequent in patients than controls. Normalized Chao1 diversity in multiple sclerosis patients fell significantly below that of controls.

The sequence derives from a girl aged 5-17 years with multiple sclerosis. The source material was blood. This chain uses TRBV9 with TRBJ2-5, with unresolved D. The DNA of the CDR3 is TGTGCCAGCAGCGTAGGCCTCCAGGCGATTCCGCAAGAGACCCAGTACTTC. Translating gives CASSVGLQAIPQETQYF.